The 3 T cell receptor beta chains below were found in one sample sequenced in a study of shared clonotypes between healthy human individuals (TCRdb year 2020). The library was produced with the immunoSEQ multiplex PCR assay. TCRdb stores this immuneACCESS table with in-frame sequences only. Part of the clones is absent; in the studies checked, under half of the shortfall reflects unresolved V genes, and no reason is known for the rest. The table for this sample lists about 600,000 clones; around 78% of them were counted only once. Of the sample, around 12% falls within the top ten clones. The sample was PBMCs. The receptors come from a woman aged 35 to 49 in good health. Some clones in this sample may be carry-over from other donors' samples.

V is TRBV19 and J is TRBJ2-5; 9 bases map to TRBD1. Trimming cost V 7 bases and J 4 bases; bases outside gene matches: 13. Looked up from germline, CDR1 is LNHDA and CDR2 is SQIVND (reference sequence). The CDR3 extends over 16 amino acids. CDR3 sequence reads: CASTDHRGQSRETQYF. CDR3 bases: TGTGCCAGTACCGACCACAGGGGGCAATCCAGAGAGACCCAGTACTTC. The full variable domain, in which reference TRBV19 and TRBJ2-5 provide the parts outside the CDR3, is DGGITQSPKYLFRKEGQNVTLSCEQNLNHDAMYWYRQDPGQGLRLIYYSQIVNDFQKGDIAEGYSVSREKKESFPLTVTSAQKNPTAFYLCASTDHRGQSRETQYFGPGTRLLVL.

The chain has TRBV5-4 and TRBJ2-1; TRBD1 aligns across 7 bases. The CDR3 extends over 15 amino acids. Germline trimming cut 2 bases from V and 2 bases from J; bases unmatched to any gene: 4. Looked up from germline, CDR1 is SGHNT and CDR2 is YYREEE (reference sequence). This CDR3 is CASSLEQGTYNEQFF. DNA for the CDR3: TGTGCCAGCAGCTTAGAACAGGGGACCTACAATGAGCAGTTCTTC.

As for this clone: The same CDR3 arises from other DNA sequences in this sample as well. The J gene is TRBJ2-5, the V gene TRBV10-3, with D perhaps matching TRBD1 (6 bases). V was pared by 0 bases and J by 2 bases, with 7 bases between. Germline V gene sequence: CDR1 ENHRY, CDR2 SYGVKD. The CDR3 length is 14 residues. This chain's CDR3 is CAISESTGQETQYF. CDR3 DNA: TGTGCCATCAGTGAGTCAACAGGGCAAGAGACCCAGTACTTC.